This entry describes one T cell receptor (beta chain). The sample belongs to a study of T cell responses to AZD1222 COVID-19 vaccine. This CDR3 contains 17 residues. Germline values: CDR1 SNHLY, CDR2 FYNNEI. Trimming at V came to 8 bases and at J to 3 bases, leaving 13 bases not matched to a gene. TCRdb keeps only in-frame clones here, not all; method: immunoSEQ multiplex PCR. The sample records 100,000 or so clones, about 86% being singletons. The sequenced sample was peripheral blood, obtained on day 0 of AZD1222 vaccination. This receptor was taken from an adult in good health. V and J are TRBV2 and TRBJ2-7; 13 bases agree with TRBD2. CDR3 amino acids: CASEERGGTSGDYEQYF. The CDR3 nucleotides are TGTGCCAGCGAAGAACGGGGTGGGACTAGCGGGGACTACGAGCAGTACTTC.